This TCR beta chain came from a study of blood T cell repertoires in COVID-19. Sequencing used immunoSEQ multiplex PCR; TCRdb keeps in-frame clones, though not all of them. Among fewer than 450,000 clones listed, around nine tenths were seen once. Input material: peripheral blood. The receptor comes from a woman in her 70s with COVID-19, enrolled during active disease.

In DNA, the CDR3 is TGTGCCAGTAGTATAGGACAGGGAGGATCACCCCTCCACTTT. It codes for CASSIGQGGSPLHF. V and J are TRBV19 and TRBJ1-6; TRBD1 agrees at 7 bases. This CDR3 comprises 14 residues. V gave up 1 base and J gave up 10 bases; unmatched junction bases: 4. CDR1 is LNHDA and CDR2 is SQIVND in the germline V gene (reference sequence).